The 3 T cell receptor beta chains below were found in one sample sequenced in a study of cytomegalovirus exposure and HLA in healthy donors (dated by TCRdb to 2015 to 2018). Library construction relied on the immunoSEQ multiplex PCR assay. A mixture of 60 forward primers for TCR Vbeta segments and 13 reverse primers for TCR Jbeta segments was used in the multiplex PCR. The immuneACCESS repertoire file appears here via TCRdb, limited to in-frame rearrangements. These files lack a portion of the clones; in checked studies, under half of the deficit traces to unresolved V genes, and the cause of the others is not known. In this sample the table shows tens of thousands of clones, around three fifths of which occur a single time. Jointly, the top ten make up 5.5% to 6% of the sample. The material sequenced was PBMCs. These receptors all stem from a boy between 10 and 17 years old in good health and CMV-seropositive.

This chain links TRBV21-1 with TRBJ1-2. TRBV21-1 is an annotated pseudogene. This CDR3 comprises 15 residues. The CDR3 loop is CASSKGVEEHYGYTF. CDR3 coding DNA: TGTGCCAGCAGCAAAGGGGTTGAGGAACACTATGGCTACACCTTC.

The CDR3 loop is CATSRDSGQGRDQPQHF. The CDR3 coding sequence is TGTGCCACCAGCAGAGATTCCGGACAGGGAAGGGATCAGCCCCAGCATTTT. V and J are TRBV15 and TRBJ1-5; 8 nucleotides match TRBD1. Germline loops: CDR1 LNHNV, CDR2 YYDKDF (reference sequence). This CDR3 contains 17 residues. The V segment lost 0 bases and the J segment 5 bases; nucleotides outside the gene matches: 9.

V is TRBV5-8 and J is TRBJ2-5; 8 bases agree with TRBD1. V lost 4 bases and J lost 5; bases outside the gene matches: 7. This CDR3 has 14 residues. Germline V gene sequence: CDR1 SGHTS, CDR2 YDEGEE. The CDR3 DNA follows: TGTGCCAGCAGCCTAGCAGGGGGCGGTGAGACCCAGTACTTC. Protein sequence: CASSLAGGGETQYF. The complete variable domain, with remaining parts taken from reference TRBV5-8 and TRBJ2-5, reads EAGVTQSPTHLIKTRGQQATLRCSPISGHTSVYWYQQALGLGLQFLLWYDEGEERNRGNFPPRFSGRQFPNYSSELNVNALELEDSALYLCASSLAGGGETQYFGPGTRLLVL.